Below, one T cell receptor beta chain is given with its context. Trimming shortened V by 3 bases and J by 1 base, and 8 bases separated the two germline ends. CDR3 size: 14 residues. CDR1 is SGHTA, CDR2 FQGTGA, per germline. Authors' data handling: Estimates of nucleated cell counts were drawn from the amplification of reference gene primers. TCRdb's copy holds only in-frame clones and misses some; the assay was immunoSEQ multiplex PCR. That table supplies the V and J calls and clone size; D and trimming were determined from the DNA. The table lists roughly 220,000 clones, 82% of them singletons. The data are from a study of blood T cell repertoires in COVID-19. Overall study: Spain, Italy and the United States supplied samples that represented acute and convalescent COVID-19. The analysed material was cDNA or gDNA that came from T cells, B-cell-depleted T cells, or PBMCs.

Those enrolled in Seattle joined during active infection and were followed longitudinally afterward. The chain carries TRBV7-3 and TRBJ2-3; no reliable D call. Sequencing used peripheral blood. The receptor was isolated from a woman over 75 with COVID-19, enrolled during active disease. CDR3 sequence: CASSFSRGTDTQYF. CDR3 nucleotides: TGTGCCAGCAGCTTCTCTCGAGGCACAGATACGCAGTATTTT.